This passage covers 32 T cell receptor beta chains from one sample sequenced in a study of blood T cell repertoires in COVID-19. TCRdb's table, derived via immunoSEQ multiplex PCR, lists solely in-frame clones and lacks some. The sample yields around 200,000 clones, approximately 86% seen once. The specimen sequenced was peripheral blood. Source of these receptors: a man aged 25 to 45 with acute or convalescent COVID-19.

The rearrangement links TRBV30 to TRBJ2-7, with 9 nucleotides matching TRBD1. The germline CDR1 and CDR2 sequences are GTSNPN and SVGIG (reference sequence). Germline trimming cut 3 bases from V and 4 bases from J; bases unmatched to any gene: 7. CDR3 size: 14 residues. CDR3 sequence: CAWSGKTGGYEQYF. The CDR3, as DNA: TGTGCCTGGAGCGGAAAGACAGGGGGGTACGAGCAGTACTTC.

The CDR3 DNA is TGTGCCAGCTCCGACCAAGAGACCCAGTACTTC. This sequence encodes CASSDQETQYF. V usage is TRBV18 and J usage is TRBJ2-5; D not resolved. The V end was cut by 6 bases, the J end by 0 bases, with 2 bases between. This CDR3 has 11 residues. Germline V gives CDR1 KGHSH, CDR2 LQKENI.

This clone has only one observation. The chain joins TRBV30 to TRBJ1-1; D might be TRBD1 (5 bases). The CDR3 covers 11 residues. The V gene lost 7 bases and the J gene lost 5 bases, with 11 bases spanning the gap. CDR1 is GTSNPN, CDR2 SVGIG, per germline (reference sequence). Written as DNA, the CDR3 is TGTGCCTCAAGGGGAAATACTGAAGCTTTCTTT. Translation: CASRGNTEAFF.

This clone has a single count. CDR3 amino acids: CASSQEGTGLNEKLFF. CDR3 bases: TGTGCCAGCAGCCAAGAGGGTACAGGATTAAATGAAAAACTGTTTTTT. The chain carries TRBV3-1 (or the pseudogene TRBV3-2) and TRBJ1-4; TRBD1 is a possible D gene (5 bases). From germline, CDR1 is LGHDT and CDR2 YNNKEL (reference sequence). There are 16 residues in the CDR3. The germline V and J ends were trimmed by 0 bases and 5 bases, with 13 bases remaining between them.

This clone was detected a few times. J is TRBJ1-2 and V is TRBV28, with 9 nucleotides matching TRBD1. Germline V gene data show CDR1 as MDHEN and CDR2 as SYDVKM. The CDR3 sequence is 15 residues long. V was clipped by 5 bases and J by 2 bases; unmatched bases: 6. This CDR3 is CASSRSGTGNYGYTF. The CDR3 coding sequence is TGTGCCAGCAGTCGGTCCGGGACAGGGAACTATGGCTACACCTTC.

The chain is built from TRBV11-3 and TRBJ2-3; 8 bases fit TRBD2. Germline V gives CDR1 SGHNT, CDR2 YENEEA. Germline trimming cut 5 bases from V and 2 bases from J; bases unmatched to any gene: 9. This CDR3 contains 16 residues. CDR3 region: CASSPRRAGDTDTQYF. The DNA of the CDR3 is TGTGCCAGCAGCCCCAGGCGAGCGGGAGACACAGATACGCAGTATTTT.

The CDR3 DNA follows: TGTGCCAGCAGTACCAGCGGGAGCCTCATCTACGAGCAGTACTTC. As protein: CASSTSGSLIYEQYF. The rearrangement uses TRBV6-5 and TRBJ2-7; TRBD2 agrees at 8 bases. Germline loops: CDR1 MNHEY, CDR2 SVGAGI. CDR3 length equals 15 residues. Trimming took 5 bases from V and 3 from J; bases not matched to a gene: 9.

The V call is TRBV30, the J call TRBJ1-6, with D unclear. Germline assignment: CDR1 GTSNPN and CDR2 SVGIG (reference sequence). V lost 2 bases and J 10 bases, leaving 12 bases between the germline ends. The CDR3 covers 13 residues. The CDR3 region has the DNA TGTGCCTGGAGTTACGGGGTGGAATCACCCCTCCACTTT. It encodes CAWSYGVESPLHF.

The rearrangement links TRBV23-1 to TRBJ1-6, with 10 positions matching TRBD1. TRBV23-1 belongs to the ORF category, with a function that is uncertain. The CDR3 has 19 residues. Losses at the gene ends were 8 bases for V and 8 bases for J; bases not matched to a gene: 21. CDR3 amino acids: CASQDRGTSPLGPYSPLHF. CDR3 bases: TGCGCCAGCCAGGACAGGGGGACTAGCCCCTTAGGGCCTTATTCACCCCTCCACTTT.

Points on this clone: One end of the junction is discordant with germline, which a read error may explain. The chain uses TRBV5-8 and TRBJ2-1, with 7 bases lining up with TRBD2. This CDR3 has 15 residues. Germline V gives CDR1 SGHTS, CDR2 YDEGEE. CDR3: CASTLSAGLYNEQFF. Here the CDR3 DNA reads TGTGCCAGCACCTTGTCCGCGGGACTATACAATGAGCAGTTCTTC.

The V and J genes are TRBV9 and TRBJ1-6; D not certain. The CDR3 is made up of 16 amino acids. The V end was cut by 4 bases, the J end by 9 bases, with 20 bases between. The germline V gene has CDR1 SGDLS and CDR2 YYNGEE. The chain's CDR3 is CASSLGLTGSGSPLHF. DNA for the CDR3: TGTGCCAGCAGCCTAGGATTAACTGGTAGTGGTTCACCCCTCCACTTT.

This chain joins TRBV4-1 and TRBJ1-5; possible D gene TRBD1, 5 bases. The CDR3 covers 17 residues. Germline lookup yields CDR1 MGHRA and CDR2 YSYEKL. V shed 5 bases and J shed 2 bases, with 19 bases lying between them. The chain's CDR3 is CASSSRGRGGGNQPQHF. DNA of the CDR3: TGCGCCAGCAGCTCTCGAGGTAGGGGCGGTGGCAATCAGCCCCAGCATTTT.

This chain connects TRBV4-1 to TRBJ2-4; unclear D gene. This CDR3 is built from 16 residues. The V and J ends lost 1 base and 0 bases respectively, with 10 bases between them. Germline loops: CDR1 MGHRA, CDR2 YSYEKL. CDR3 protein: CASSQAVVLAKNIQYF. The CDR3 nucleotides are TGCGCCAGCAGCCAAGCGGTAGTACTAGCCAAAAACATTCAGTACTTC.

This clone was recorded once. The gene calls are TRBV19 and TRBJ2-7; D is possibly TRBD2 (6 bases). Germline assignment: CDR1 LNHDA and CDR2 SQIVND (reference sequence). Trimming cost V 5 bases and J 2 bases, with 16 bases left between them. CDR3 size: 15 residues. Here the CDR3 reads CASSARAGSPYEQYF. CDR3 in DNA: TGTGCCAGTAGTGCCCGGGCGGGATCCCCCTACGAGCAGTACTTC.

The chain recombines TRBV5-1 with TRBJ2-5, with a possible D match to TRBD2 (6 bases). The CDR3 length is 15 residues. Germline V gene data show CDR1 as SGHRS and CDR2 as YFSETQ. Between the trimmed V and J ends, which lost 1 base and 2 bases, there was a span of 12 bases. The CDR3 bases are TGCGCCAGCAGCTTGAGGCGGGGCCGGCAAGAGACCCAGTACTTC. Amino acids: CASSLRRGRQETQYF.

This clone was observed a single time. This chain links TRBV28 with TRBJ2-5, with 13 bases aligning to TRBD2. Unmatched junction bases numbered 9, after V lost 6 bases and J lost 5 bases. The CDR3 is 16 residues long. Germline CDR1 is MDHEN and CDR2 is SYDVKM. The CDR3 here is CASRSLKTSGGETQYF. The CDR3 DNA sequence: TGTGCCAGCAGATCACTTAAGACTAGCGGGGGGGAGACCCAGTACTTC.

Note on this clone: Other nucleotide sequences from this sample produce the same CDR3. The rearrangement uses TRBV28 and TRBJ2-5, with a possible D match to TRBD2 (6 bases). This CDR3 contains 13 residues. Deletions cut 3 bases from V and 4 bases from J, with 9 bases between. CDR1 and CDR2 from the germline V gene are MDHEN and SYDVKM. Written as DNA, the CDR3 is TGTGCCAGCAGTTTGGGAGGTCGAGAGACCCAGTACTTC. It codes for CASSLGGRETQYF.

The rearrangement links TRBV2 to TRBJ2-7, with a possible D match to TRBD1 (5 bases). Trimming stripped 3 bases from V and 6 bases from J, with 9 bases between. Germline values: CDR1 SNHLY, CDR2 FYNNEI. The CDR3 runs 12 residues. CDR3 in DNA: TGTGCCAGCAGTGATCAGGGCATCGAGCAGTACTTC. Translated, it gives CASSDQGIEQYF.

The chain carries TRBV28 and TRBJ1-4, with 9 bases matching TRBD1. Germline CDR1 and CDR2: MDHEN and SYDVKM. The CDR3 spans 15 residues. The J segment lost 7 bases and the V segment lost 3 bases, leaving 6 bases of the junction unmatched. CDR3: CASSFLDRGGEKLFF. The CDR3 region has the DNA TGTGCCAGCAGTTTCTTGGACAGGGGTGGTGAAAAACTGTTTTTT.

The CDR3 DNA sequence: TGTGCCAGCAGTGAAGCGTGGTCAGGCGGGTCTGGAAACACCATATATTTT. Protein product: CASSEAWSGGSGNTIYF. V is TRBV6-1 and J is TRBJ1-3; no firm D call. Trimming took 0 bases from V and 1 from J, leaving 13 bases between them. CDR1 and CDR2 (germline): MNHNS, SASEGT. This CDR3 comprises 17 residues.

The chain employs TRBV5-1 and TRBJ2-1, with 11 bases aligning to TRBD2. Germline assignment: CDR1 SGHRS and CDR2 YFSETQ. J lost 4 bases, V lost 2 bases, and 2 bases had no gene match. The CDR3 spans 15 residues. CDR3 amino acids: CASSLTSGRYNEQFF. The CDR3 DNA follows: TGCGCCAGCAGCTTAACTAGCGGGAGATACAATGAGCAGTTCTTC.

V is TRBV5-1 and J is TRBJ2-1; 7 bases line up with TRBD2. Looked up from germline, CDR1 is SGHRS and CDR2 is YFSETQ. Trimming took 0 bases from V and 5 from J; bases not matched to a gene: 8. This CDR3 has 16 residues. The CDR3 here is CASSLVATSTNNEQFF. CDR3 DNA: TGCGCCAGCAGCTTGGTGGCGACTAGCACAAACAATGAGCAGTTCTTC. Variable domain in full (rest from reference TRBV5-1 and TRBJ2-1): KAGVTQTPRYLIKTRGQQVTLSCSPISGHRSVSWYQQTPGQGLQFLFEYFSETQRNKGNFPGRFSGRQFSNSRSEMNVSTLELGDSALYLCASSLVATSTNNEQFFGPGTRLTVL.

In its sample, this clone was seen once. The genes are TRBV12-5 and TRBJ2-7; possible D gene TRBD1, 5 bases. The V and J ends lost 1 base and 8 bases respectively, with 24 bases between them. The germline V gene encodes CDR1 LGHNT and CDR2 FRNRAP. CDR3 length: 17 residues. The CDR3 protein is CASGLANTQGQGEKQYF. CDR3 coding DNA: TGTGCTAGTGGTTTGGCGAACACCCAGGGTCAGGGTGAGAAGCAGTACTTC.

This chain links TRBV7-9 with TRBJ1-4; possible D gene TRBD1, 6 bases. This CDR3 is built from 15 residues. CDR1 is SEHNR and CDR2 is FQNEAQ in the germline V gene (reference sequence). Deletions cut 3 bases from V and 0 bases from J, with 8 bases between. CDR3 coding DNA: TGTGCCAGCAGCTTTGCAGGGGCAACTAATGAAAAACTGTTTTTT. This gives the protein CASSFAGATNEKLFF.

This clone is a singleton in its sample. The CDR3 DNA reads TGTGCCAGCAGTGAACTCGTGCAGGGTAATCAGCCCCAGCATTTT. Protein sequence: CASSELVQGNQPQHF. This chain connects TRBV2 to TRBJ1-5; D might be TRBD1 (5 bases). Germline lookup yields CDR1 SNHLY and CDR2 FYNNEI. The V and J ends lost 2 bases and 4 bases respectively, with 12 bases between them. The CDR3 runs 15 residues.

This chain joins TRBV5-1 and TRBJ2-5; 12 nucleotides agree with TRBD2. Germline assignment: CDR1 SGHRS and CDR2 YFSETQ. Trimming took 0 bases from V and 4 from J; bases not matched to a gene: 7. The CDR3 totals 17 residues. CDR3 DNA: TGCGCCAGCAGCTTGGGGCTAGCGGGGGGGCTTGGAGAGACCCAGTACTTC. Its protein product is CASSLGLAGGLGETQYF.

The chain links TRBV6-5 to TRBJ2-7; TRBD2 is a possible D gene (7 bases). Trimming stripped 6 bases from V and 5 bases from J, with 17 bases between. The germline gives CDR1 MNHEY, CDR2 SVGAGI. The CDR3 totals 14 residues. CDR3 sequence (DNA): TGTGCCAGCAGACAAGGGGGGGGCCCAAACGAGCAGTACTTC. Translation gives CASRQGGGPNEQYF.

V gene TRBV5-1 combines with J gene TRBJ1-1; D is possibly TRBD1 (5 bases). V lost 3 bases, J lost 4 bases, and 13 bases lay in between. Germline-derived CDR1 and CDR2 are SGHRS and YFSETQ. The CDR3 contains 14 residues. CDR3 protein: CASSSLTVFTEAFF. The CDR3 DNA follows: TGCGCCAGCAGCTCCCTGACAGTCTTCACTGAAGCTTTCTTT.

The chain combines TRBV3-1 (or the pseudogene TRBV3-2) with TRBJ2-1, with TRBD2 matching over 7 bases. J gave up 12 bases and V 0 bases, and 8 bases lay outside the gene matches. CDR1 and CDR2 (germline): LGHDT, YNNKEL (reference sequence). There are 14 residues in the CDR3. This CDR3 is CASSQDYGGRPQFF. For the CDR3, the DNA is TGTGCCAGCAGCCAAGATTATGGCGGGAGACCGCAGTTCTTC.

The rearrangement joins TRBV2 to TRBJ2-7; the D gene is possibly TRBD1 (5 bases). The CDR3 runs 12 residues. Germline CDR1 SNHLY, CDR2 FYNNEI. Trimming pared 6 bases from V and 6 bases from J, leaving 12 bases between. CDR3 in DNA: TGTGCCAGCAGGGCCCAGGGAACCGAGCAGTACTTC. Translation: CASRAQGTEQYF.

The gene calls are TRBV5-1 and TRBJ2-5, with 9 bases fitting TRBD2. The germline V gene encodes CDR1 SGHRS and CDR2 YFSETQ. The CDR3 loop spans 18 amino acids. The ends lost 0 bases at V and 5 bases at J; junction bases unmatched: 14. CDR3 amino acids: CASSLAGAGGLPWETQYF. The CDR3 nucleotides are TGCGCCAGCAGCTTGGCCGGAGCGGGAGGCCTGCCATGGGAGACCCAGTACTTC.

The chain links TRBV30 to TRBJ1-2, with D uncertain. This CDR3 has 14 amino acids. V lost 0 bases and J lost 0, with 8 bases in between. Germline assignment: CDR1 GTSNPN and CDR2 SVGIG (reference sequence). In DNA form, the CDR3 reads TGTGCCTGGAGTGTACTAGTAGCTAACTATGGCTACACCTTC. This encodes CAWSVLVANYGYTF.